The 21 T cell receptor beta chains presented below share a single source sample, sequenced in a study of patients with pleural tuberculosis. TCRdb reanalysed the reads using MiXCR and keeps one entry per CDR3 protein. The repertoire holds around 49,000 distinct CDR3 sequences, with around 7% as singletons. All receptors come from a human donor with pleural tuberculosis.

This clonotype was detected many times. The chain combines TRBV20-1 with TRBJ2-5, with 11 bases identical to TRBD2. In germline, CDR1 is DFQATT, CDR2 SNEGSKA (reference sequence). The CDR3 is 16 amino acids. V was clipped by 0 bases and J by 9 bases; unmatched bases: 12. CDR3 sequence reads: CSARDLLAGVVEAQYF. In DNA, the CDR3 is TGCAGTGCTAGAGATTTACTAGCGGGAGTCGTGGAGGCCCAGTACTTC.

This clonotype has at least ten counts. This chain uses TRBV10-3 with TRBJ2-7; TRBD1 matches at 11 bases. CDR1 and CDR2 from the germline V gene are ENHRY and SYGVKD. The CDR3 sequence is 15 residues long. The J segment lost 3 bases and the V segment lost 3 bases, leaving 4 bases of the junction unmatched. For the CDR3, the DNA is TGTGCCATCAGTGATGGGGGACAGGGGGTCTACGAGCAGTACGTC. Encoded protein: CAISDGGQGVYEQYV.

This clonotype was detected ten times or more. The V gene is TRBV15, the J gene TRBJ1-2; tentatively, D is TRBD1 (5 bases). Germline CDR1 LNHNV, CDR2 YYDKDF (reference sequence). This CDR3 comprises 14 residues. With 3 bases removed from V and 4 bases from J, the gap between germline ends came to 12 bases. The chain's CDR3 is CATSSVTALYGYTF. CDR3 bases: TGTGCCACCAGCAGTGTGACAGCTCTCTATGGCTACACCTTC. Drawing the rest from reference TRBV15 and TRBJ1-2, the complete variable domain is DAMVIQNPRYQVTQFGKPVTLSCSQTLNHNVMYWYQQKSSQAPKLLFHYYDKDFNNEADTPDNFQSRRPNTSFCFLDIRSPGLGDTAMYLCATSSVTALYGYTFGSGTRLTVV.

This clonotype has only one observation. V usage is TRBV6-1 and J usage is TRBJ2-7; 12 nucleotides align to TRBD1. Germline values: CDR1 MNHNS, CDR2 SASEGT. The CDR3 extends over 15 amino acids. The V segment lost 4 bases and the J segment 0 bases; nucleotides outside the gene matches: 1. The CDR3, as DNA: TGTGCCAGCAGTGGGGGACAGGGGGCCTCCTACGAGCAGTACTTC. Its translation: CASSGGQGASYEQYF.

This clonotype has a count of ten or more. The V gene is TRBV6-2 or TRBV6-3, the J gene TRBJ1-1, with a possible D match to TRBD1 (5 bases). Trimming shortened V by 0 bases and J by 2 bases, and 7 bases separated the two germline ends. CDR3 size: 14 residues. The germline V gene has CDR1 MNHEY and CDR2 SVGEGT. CDR3 region: CASSYSTANTEAFF. The CDR3 DNA reads TGTGCCAGCAGTTACTCGACAGCTAACACTGAAGCTTTCTTT.

The chain carries TRBV19 and TRBJ2-7; tentatively, D is TRBD1 (5 bases). Trimming took off 4 bases at V and 7 bases at J, with 14 bases between the two ends. Germline V lookup: CDR1 LNHDA, CDR2 SQIVND (reference sequence). This CDR3 region has 13 residues. The CDR3 DNA is TGTGCCAGTAGTACCGTCACAGGTCCTGAGCAGTACGTC. It encodes CASSTVTGPEQYV.

This clonotype was detected a few times. The rearrangement joins TRBV20-1 to TRBJ2-5; D is unclear. Germline-derived CDR1 and CDR2 are DFQATT and SNEGSKA (reference sequence). The CDR3 sequence is 16 residues long. Trimming left V 0 bases short and J 2 bases short, with 16 bases between. CDR3 residues: CSARDRAWIGQETQYF. DNA of the CDR3: TGCAGTGCTAGAGATCGGGCCTGGATAGGTCAAGAGACCCAGTACTTC.

Notes on this clonotype: A much larger clone lies one base from this, so it may be a read error. This is likely a read error, given that the CDR3 carries no conserved phenylalanine or tryptophan at its end. The genes are TRBV19 and TRBJ1-5; D not resolved. Germline loops: CDR1 LNHDA, CDR2 SQIVND (reference sequence). The length of the CDR3 is 14 residues. Trimming pared 6 bases from V and 0 bases from J, leaving 9 bases between. The CDR3 region has the DNA TGTGCCAGTAGGCGACGGAATAGCAATCAGCCCCAGCATCTT. Translating it yields CASRRRNSNQPQHL.

This clonotype was counted at least ten times. The V gene is TRBV7-6, the J gene TRBJ2-3; D remains ambiguous. The CDR3 loop spans 12 amino acids. The V end lost 5 bases, the J end lost 0 bases, and 3 bases lay between the germline ends. CDR1 and CDR2 (germline): SGHVS, FNYEAQ. CDR3 DNA sequence: TGTGCCAGCAGCCCGAGCACAGATACGCAGTATTTT. Translated: CASSPSTDTQYF.

The genes are TRBV10-3 and TRBJ2-2; the match to TRBD1 covers 10 bases. This CDR3 has 12 amino acids. Germline loops: CDR1 ENHRY, CDR2 SYGVKD. V lost 8 bases, J lost 6 bases, and 0 bases stayed unmatched. Here the CDR3 DNA reads TGTGCCATCGGGACAGGGGCCGGGGAGCTGTTTTTT. Translating it yields CAIGTGAGELFF.

As concerns this clonotype: Given a much more abundant clone one base away, this may be a read error. The rearrangement links TRBV18 to TRBJ1-1; TRBD1 matches 7 bases. Per the germline V gene, CDR1 is KGHSH and CDR2 is LQKENI. The CDR3 runs to 14 residues. The CDR3 here is CASSQGQLNIEAFF. In DNA, the CDR3 is TGTGCCAGCTCACAGGGACAGCTTAACATTGAAGCTTTCTTT.

This clonotype was seen many times. The genes are TRBV2 and TRBJ2-7; 8 bases agree with TRBD2. In germline, CDR1 is SNHLY, CDR2 FYNNEI. V trimming: 5 bases; J trimming: 3 bases; junction bases outside the gene matches: 12. The CDR3 consists of 16 residues. The CDR3 here is CASSKRSTSGFYEQYF. The CDR3 DNA follows: TGTGCCAGCAGTAAAAGGTCCACTAGCGGCTTCTACGAGCAGTACTTC.

A few counts support this clonotype. This chain joins TRBV11-2 and TRBJ1-1, with D tentatively TRBD1 (5 bases). The germline V and J ends were trimmed by 4 bases and 6 bases, with 18 bases remaining between them. The CDR3 covers 15 residues. The germline V gene has CDR1 SGHAT and CDR2 FQNNGV. The CDR3 sequence: CASSSPGTRDAEAFF. The CDR3 bases are TGTGCCAGCAGCTCGCCCGGGACCAGGGACGCTGAAGCTTTCTTT.

This clonotype was seen many times. The chain couples TRBV20-1 to TRBJ2-7, with a possible D match to TRBD2 (5 bases). Trimming shortened V by 3 bases and J by 5 bases, and 14 bases separated the two germline ends. This CDR3 has 13 residues. Germline lookup yields CDR1 DFQATT and CDR2 SNEGSKA (reference sequence). CDR3 residues: CSASKFGENEQYF. In DNA, the CDR3 is TGCAGTGCTAGTAAATTCGGGGAAAACGAGCAGTACTTC.

In this sample, this clonotype turned up many times. The gene calls are TRBV11-2 and TRBJ2-1; the D is unclear. CDR1 SGHAT and CDR2 FQNNGV come from the germline V gene. There are 15 residues in the CDR3. V dropped 4 bases and J dropped 0 bases, with 10 bases sitting between them. The CDR3, as DNA: TGTGCCAGCAGCTCCATTCAATACTCCTACAATGAGCAGTTCTTC. This gives the protein CASSSIQYSYNEQFF.

This clonotype was counted ten times or more. This chain uses TRBV2 with TRBJ2-5, with D perhaps matching TRBD1 (5 bases). V was pared by 5 bases and J by 3 bases, with 10 bases between. The V gene's germline CDR1 is SNHLY and CDR2 FYNNEI. The CDR3 runs to 13 residues. CDR3 sequence (DNA): TGTGCCAGCAGTAGGGGAAGTGAAGAGACCCAGTACTTC. This codes for CASSRGSEETQYF.

The table lists this clonotype with many counts. Its ends do not fully match the called genes, so a read error is possible. The V call is TRBV7-7, the J call TRBJ2-3, with D uncertain. Germline assignment: CDR1 SSHAT and CDR2 FNYEAQ (reference sequence). The CDR3 is made up of 13 amino acids. The CDR3 reads CASSLAETDTQYF. Written as DNA, the CDR3 is TGTGCTAGCAGCTTGGCCGAGACAGATACGCAGTATTTT.

This clonotype has only a few counts. The chain couples TRBV5-6 to TRBJ2-3; no reliable D call. Trimming took off 7 bases at V and 8 bases at J, with 11 bases between the two ends. The germline V gene encodes CDR1 SGHDT and CDR2 YYEEEE. This CDR3 is 11 amino acids long. Here the CDR3 reads CASGLGGTQYF. The CDR3 DNA reads as TGTGCCAGCGGATTGGGTGGTACGCAGTATTTT.

This clonotype was counted a few times. The chain links TRBV29-1 to TRBJ1-1, with 8 bases lining up with TRBD1. The CDR3 has 14 amino acids. Trimming at V came to 2 bases and at J to 6 bases, leaving 8 bases not matched to a gene. Germline CDR1 reads SQVTM; CDR2 reads ANQGSEA. CDR3 bases: TGCAGCGTTGAACTCGACAGGGGAAGGGCTGAAGCTTTCTTT. As protein: CSVELDRGRAEAFF. Full variable domain (missing parts from reference TRBV29-1 and TRBJ1-1): SAVISQKPSRDICQRGTSLTIQCQVDSQVTMMFWYRQQPGQSLTLIATANQGSEATYESGFVIDKFPISRPNLTFSTLTVSNMSPEDSSIYLCSVELDRGRAEAFFGQGTRLTVV.

Many counts were recorded for this clonotype. Relative to the germline gene, one junction end is altered; a read error may explain this. CDR3 in DNA: TGTGCCAGCAGATTATTAGCGGGAGTCGGTAATGAGCAGTTCTTC. Encoded protein: CASRLLAGVGNEQFF. The chain joins TRBV28 to TRBJ2-1, with 9 bases that match TRBD2. Germline-derived CDR1 and CDR2 are MDHEN and SYDVKM. The CDR3 length is 15 residues.

The table lists this clonotype with many counts. V and J are TRBV4-1 and TRBJ1-2; D is unresolved. The CDR3 runs to 11 residues. Trimming removed 4 bases from V and 8 bases from J, with 8 bases in between. Germline CDR1 reads MGHRA; CDR2 reads YSYEKL. CDR3 amino acids: CASSPGVGYTF. The CDR3 region has the DNA TGCGCCAGCAGCCCAGGCGTAGGCTACACCTTC.